The clone carrying this T cell receptor (beta chain) was detected many times. Antigen specificity is unknown. CDR3 length equals 14 residues. Germline lookup yields CDR1 MNHEY and CDR2 SMNVEV (reference sequence). V was shortened by 6 bases and J by 4 bases, with 15 bases between the two germline ends. TCRdb recomputed calls from the 5' RACE reads with MiXCR, one row per CDR3 protein. The table records a few hundred thousand distinct CDR3 sequences, 8.7% of them present only once. The data stem from a study of T cells after yellow fever vaccination. Turning to the study itself: SMART-Seq v4 Ultra Low Input handled preparation of low-cell-number fractions. Whole-study results and caveats: A limited proportion of clonotypes was detected within both the CD4 and CD8 compartments.

Sequenced material: PBMCs, taken on the day of the first yellow fever vaccination. This TCR was recovered from a man aged 18 to 30 who received the YFV17D yellow fever vaccine. The gene calls are TRBV27 and TRBJ2-5, with D perhaps TRBD1 (6 bases). DNA of the CDR3: TGTGCCAGCAGCCAACAGGGCGGGCTAGAGACCCAGTACTTC. It yields the protein CASSQQGGLETQYF.